The clone carrying this T cell receptor beta chain appeared a few times. These data come from a study of kidney transplant recipient with SARS-CoV-2 infection. Germline CDR1 reads SGDLS; CDR2 reads YYNGEE. CDR3 length: 17 amino acids. With V trimmed by 0 bases and J by 5 bases, 6 bases remained unmatched. TCRdb used MiXCR to reprocess the reads, holding one entry per CDR3 protein. The data hold 250,000 or so distinct CDR3 sequences, with around 30% observed a single time. The specimen was a blood sample, collected at baseline and on day 111 from a kidney transplant recipient. The J gene is TRBJ2-5, the V gene TRBV9; TRBD2 agrees at 14 bases. The sequence was obtained from a male patient aged 25 to 39 who had COVID-19 and was a kidney transplant recipient. The T cells may partly be graft donor cells. This CDR3 reads CASSVVAGLAGVETQYF. CDR3 nucleotides: TGTGCCAGCAGCGTAGTCGCGGGACTAGCGGGAGTGGAGACCCAGTACTTC.